This TCR beta chain was identified in a study of regulatory T cells in long-lasting Graves disease. Study outcomes and limitations: The study found persistent patients shared more public clonotypes (roughly 2,800) than new patients (about 880).

In building TCR beta libraries, iRepertoire HTBI primers were used together with Arm-PCR of CDR3 regions. In the study's own analysis: 62 TRBV and approximately 13 TRBJ segments were identified across samples. One entry per CDR3 protein, called by TCRdb with MiXCR from the multiplex PCR reads. The V and J calls were not made by the authors but by TCRdb's processing. The sample records 500,000 or so distinct CDR3 sequences, about 16% being singletons. The time point was: newly diagnosed GD, antithyroid drugs for less than 3 months. Making the TCR library involved RNA that had been extracted from PBMCs. A note on this clonotype: What it recognizes is unknown.

The CDR3 has 15 amino acids. V shed 3 bases, J shed 4 bases, and the junction held 5 bases outside the gene matches. CDR1 is SGHKS and CDR2 is YYEKEE in the germline V gene (reference sequence). These data were also filed under a second study, of T cells in Graves' hyperthyroidism and ophthalmopathy. This second study says: Over 18 months, lack of ophthalmopathy progression marked Graves' hyperthyroidism as stable. Together with thyroid ultrasound, orbital computed tomography, serum thyroxine and TRAb, clinical symptoms were used for diagnoses.

This clonotype originated in a woman aged 40-60 years with Graves disease. The gene calls are TRBV5-5 and TRBJ2-3, with 10 bases matching TRBD1. The sequencing here drew on peripheral blood mononuclear cells (PBMCs), taken at new diagnosis, from a patient treated with antithyroid drugs. In nucleotides, the CDR3 is TGTGCCAGCAGCTGGGAGGGACAGGGGCCAGATACGCAGTATTTT. It yields the protein CASSWEGQGPDTQYF.